The entry that follows covers one TCR beta chain sequence. Genomic DNA of unsorted samples came from some 91 million PBMCs. The data derive from a study of shared clonotypes between healthy human individuals. Across several immunoSEQ plates, the genomic DNA of each subset was split evenly. This table comes from immunoSEQ multiplex PCR, and its TCRdb copy is limited to in-frame clones, with some not included. The sample includes about 560,000 clones, roughly 79% of them seen just once. J gave up 8 bases and V 4 bases, and 5 bases lay outside the gene matches. This CDR3 is 14 amino acids long. The germline V gene has CDR1 SGHRS and CDR2 YFSETQ.

The rearrangement links TRBV5-1 to TRBJ2-1; TRBD2 matches 11 bases. The receptor was isolated from a woman in her thirties or forties in good health. Some clones in this sample may be carry-over from other donors' samples. Material: PBMCs. This CDR3 reads CASSPTSGSHEQFF. DNA of the CDR3: TGCGCCAGCAGCCCTACTAGCGGGAGCCATGAGCAGTTCTTC. Using reference TRBV5-1 and TRBJ2-1 for the parts outside the CDR3, the full variable domain is KAGVTQTPRYLIKTRGQQVTLSCSPISGHRSVSWYQQTPGQGLQFLFEYFSETQRNKGNFPGRFSGRQFSNSRSEMNVSTLELGDSALYLCASSPTSGSHEQFFGPGTRLTVL.